The rows below give T cell receptor beta chains drawn from one sample of a study of shared clonotypes between healthy human individuals. Using immunoSEQ multiplex PCR, the repertoire was profiled, and TCRdb retains in-frame clones only, with some absent. The sample records approximately 2,200,000 clones, 85% to 95% being singletons. Sequencing was done on a sample of naive CD8+ T cells from PBMCs. The receptors were sampled from a man aged 18 to 30 in good health. Some clones in this sample may be carry-over from other donors' samples. CDR3s include the opening cysteine and the closing phenylalanine or tryptophan. Each record gives: V gene, J gene, CDR3 length, clone size, D gene, CDR3 protein, CDR3 DNA. A D gene is named only where the DNA matches it firmly. Size is stated for part of the rows, as once, few or many counts, or as a class when the clone is expanded.

TRBV5-6	TRBJ2-1	12	-	-	CASSFAQGEQFF	TGTGCCAGCAGCTTTGCCCAGGGGGAGCAGTTCTTC
TRBV19	TRBJ2-7	13	-	-	CATSYRVSYEQYF	TGTGCCACTAGCTACAGGGTCTCCTACGAGCAGTACTTC
TRBV27	TRBJ2-1	16	-	TRBD2	CASTPEGLAGSDEQFF	TGTGCCAGCACTCCCGAGGGACTAGCGGGATCGGATGAGCAGTTCTTC
TRBV28	TRBJ1-1	18	-	TRBD1	CASSLNPGQGFMNTEAFF	TGTGCCAGCAGTTTGAACCCGGGACAGGGTTTCATGAACACTGAAGCTTTCTTT
TRBV7-9	TRBJ1-3	16	-	TRBD1	CASSSWTGVSGNTIYF	TGTGCCAGCAGCTCCTGGACAGGGGTATCTGGAAACACCATATATTTT
TRBV4-1	TRBJ1-2	16	-	-	CASTQVGSLPNYGYTF	TGCGCCAGCACCCAGGTCGGGAGTCTACCTAACTATGGCTACACCTTC
TRBV9	TRBJ2-1	17	-	-	CASSVESAISSYNEQFF	TGTGCCAGCAGCGTAGAATCGGCGATTAGCTCCTACAATGAGCAGTTCTTC
TRBV29-1	TRBJ2-3	14	-	-	CSVGQDHSRDTQYF	TGCAGCGTTGGCCAGGACCACTCACGAGATACGCAGTATTTT
TRBV19	TRBJ2-1	14	-	-	CASTLRVSYNEQFF	TGTGCCAGTACCTTGCGGGTCTCCTACAATGAGCAGTTCTTC
TRBV27	TRBJ2-7	13	-	TRBD1	CASSAGQASEQYF	TGTGCCAGCAGCGCTGGACAGGCCTCTGAGCAGTACTTC
TRBV6-1	TRBJ2-7	16	-	TRBD1	CASSESWRGQVYEQYF	TGTGCCAGCAGTGAAAGTTGGAGGGGACAGGTCTACGAGCAGTACTTC
TRBV7-6	TRBJ2-1	16	once	-	CASSPRGGNGMNEQFF	TGTGCCAGCAGCCCCCGAGGGGGAAATGGAATGAATGAGCAGTTCTTC
TRBV27	TRBJ2-5	14	-	TRBD2	CASSLGLDTETQYF	TGTGCCAGCAGCCTAGGACTAGATACTGAGACCCAGTACTTC
TRBV19	TRBJ1-1	13	-	-	CASSIQGVTEAFF	TGTGCCAGTAGTATTCAGGGTGTCACTGAAGCTTTCTTT
TRBV27	TRBJ2-3	17	-	TRBD2	CASSSPSLAGRTDTQYF	TGTGCCAGCAGTTCACCCTCCCTAGCGGGAAGGACAGATACGCAGTATTTT
TRBV5-5	TRBJ1-2	14	few	TRBD1	CASSQDRGNYGYTF	TGTGCCAGCAGCCAGGACAGGGGGAACTATGGCTACACCTTC
TRBV7-2	TRBJ2-1	13	-	-	CASRPTPYNEQFF	TGTGCCAGCAGACCCACTCCCTACAATGAGCAGTTCTTC
TRBV11-2	TRBJ2-1	13	-	TRBD2	CASGWEGLNEQFF	TGTGCCAGCGGGTGGGAGGGCCTTAATGAGCAGTTCTTC
TRBV7-8	TRBJ2-3	12	-	-	CASSPSTDTQYF	TGTGCCAGCAGCCCGAGCACAGATACGCAGTATTTT
TRBV7-6	TRBJ2-7	12	-	-	CASSLYPYEQYF	TGTGCCAGCAGCTTATACCCTTACGAGCAGTACTTC
TRBV6-5	TRBJ2-5	15	-	-	CASSPGLKNQETQYF	TGTGCCAGCAGCCCGGGACTCAAAAACCAAGAGACCCAGTACTTC
TRBV5-6	TRBJ2-1	16	-	TRBD2	CASSPRAGGPNYEQFF	TGTGCCAGCAGCCCCAGAGCGGGAGGGCCTAACTATGAGCAGTTCTTC
TRBV29-1	TRBJ2-7	13	-	-	CSVDQGYPYEQYF	TGCAGCGTAGACCAGGGGTACCCCTACGAGCAGTACTTC
TRBV11-2	TRBJ2-4	19	-	TRBD1	CASSLFRDSVGSSKNIQYF	TGTGCCAGCAGCTTATTCAGGGACAGTGTCGGATCTAGCAAAAACATTCAGTACTTC
TRBV4-1	TRBJ2-7	15	-	TRBD1	CASSQEVDRSYEQYF	TGCGCCAGCAGCCAAGAGGTGGACAGGTCCTACGAGCAGTACTTC
TRBV6-1	TRBJ1-2	14	once	-	CASSEAGPVYGYTF	TGTGCCAGCAGTGAAGCTGGGCCGGTCTATGGCTACACCTTC
TRBV6-5	TRBJ2-1	16	-	TRBD2	CASSYSISGKYNEQFF	TGTGCCAGCAGTTACTCGATTAGCGGGAAATACAATGAGCAGTTCTTC
TRBV4-1	TRBJ2-2	12	few	-	CASSRISGELFF	TGCGCCAGCAGCCGCATCTCGGGGGAGCTGTTTTTT
TRBV9	TRBJ2-5	12	-	-	CASSTPGETQYF	TGTGCCAGCAGCACTCCGGGCGAGACCCAGTACTTC
TRBV7-9	TRBJ2-2	15	few	-	CASSPQLGAIGELFF	TGTGCCAGCAGCCCCCAGCTGGGGGCGATAGGGGAGCTGTTTTTT